Listed here are 21 T cell receptor beta chains from one sample, sequenced in a study of T cells after somatic rescue of genetic block. The assay was immunoSEQ multiplex PCR, and TCRdb's table has in-frame clones only and misses some. The sample holds roughly 110,000 clones, 80% to 95% seen once. The sequencing input was peripheral blood mononuclear cells (PBMCs). Source of these receptors: a woman younger than 30.

This clone was seen a handful of times. The V and J genes are TRBV28 and TRBJ1-2; possible D gene TRBD1, 5 bases. CDR1 MDHEN and CDR2 SYDVKM come from the germline V gene. Trimming cost V 7 bases and J 5 bases, with 8 bases left between them. The CDR3 sequence is 11 residues long. CDR3 in DNA: TGTGCCAGCATTGGGGGATATGGCTACACCTTC. It encodes CASIGGYGYTF.

V is TRBV6-1 and J is TRBJ2-3; D is unclear. Germline assignment: CDR1 MNHNS and CDR2 SASEGT. V shed 4 bases and J shed 2 bases, with 10 bases lying between them. The CDR3 totals 14 residues. Here the CDR3 reads CASSVLVDTDTQYF. DNA for the CDR3: TGTGCCAGCAGTGTTCTTGTAGACACAGATACGCAGTATTTT.

This rearrangement joins TRBV5-8 to TRBJ2-3; 7 bases are a match to TRBD1. The V and J ends lost 2 bases and 3 bases, in that order; junction bases with no gene match: 0. From germline, CDR1 is SGHTS and CDR2 YDEGEE. The CDR3 is made up of 13 amino acids. CDR3: CASSLQGTDTQYF. The DNA for the CDR3 is TGTGCCAGCAGCTTACAGGGGACAGATACGCAGTATTTT. Filled out from reference TRBV5-8 and TRBJ2-3, the complete variable domain reads EAGVTQSPTHLIKTRGQQATLRCSPISGHTSVYWYQQALGLGLQFLLWYDEGEERNRGNFPPRFSGRQFPNYSSELNVNALELEDSALYLCASSLQGTDTQYFGPGTRLTVL.

J is TRBJ1-5 and V is TRBV7-2; D is unresolved. Germline-derived CDR1 and CDR2 are SGHTA and FQGNSA. The CDR3 consists of 15 residues. V was clipped by 2 bases and J by 0 bases, with 8 bases between them. CDR3 loop: CASSLWADSNQPQHF. The DNA for the CDR3 is TGTGCCAGCAGCTTATGGGCAGATAGCAATCAGCCCCAGCATTTT.

This sequence joins TRBV25-1 and TRBJ1-2; D might be TRBD1 (6 bases). V lost 5 bases to trimming and J lost 4 bases, with 20 bases between them. This CDR3 is 16 amino acids long. Germline V gene sequence: CDR1 MGHDK, CDR2 SYGVNS. The CDR3 here is CASSSAGHPPLYGYTF. The CDR3 DNA sequence: TGTGCCAGCAGTTCTGCGGGACATCCGCCCCTCTATGGCTACACCTTC.

The V gene is TRBV6-5, the J gene TRBJ1-5; 7 positions agree with TRBD1. This CDR3 has 14 amino acids. Germline CDR1 reads MNHEY; CDR2 reads SVGAGI. With V trimmed by 5 bases and J by 5 bases, 6 bases remained unmatched. The DNA of the CDR3 is TGTGCCAGCAGTCGACAGGGAGGGGATCAGCCCCAGCATTTT. Protein sequence: CASSRQGGDQPQHF.

This clone is a singleton in its sample. This chain joins TRBV5-3 and TRBJ2-7, with 9 positions matching TRBD2. TRBV5-3 is flagged as an ORF with uncertain function. V dropped 3 bases and J dropped 2; count of bases not matched to a gene: 9. The CDR3 is 16 amino acids. DNA of the CDR3: TGTGCCAGAAGCTGGGTGTTAAGCGGGGGGACCTACGAGCAGTACTTC. Amino acids: CARSWVLSGGTYEQYF.

The chain has TRBV15 and TRBJ1-2, with 9 bases fitting TRBD1. The germline CDR1 and CDR2 sequences are LNHNV and YYDKDF (reference sequence). The CDR3 consists of 16 residues. The V and J ends lost 6 bases and 5 bases, in that order; junction bases with no gene match: 13. The CDR3 bases are TGTGCCACCAGGAAGGACAGGGGAACATATCGGTATGGCTACACCTTC. Its translation is CATRKDRGTYRYGYTF.

The V and J genes are TRBV6-1 and TRBJ1-2; D not certain. V was clipped by 0 bases and J by 4 bases, with 9 bases between them. This CDR3 has 14 residues. Germline CDR1 MNHNS, CDR2 SASEGT. The CDR3 DNA follows: TGTGCCAGCAGTGAAGCGACGGCGGTCTATGGCTACACCTTC. Amino acid sequence: CASSEATAVYGYTF.

This chain links TRBV7-6 with TRBJ2-1; 9 bases line up with TRBD1. The germline V gene encodes CDR1 SGHVS and CDR2 FNYEAQ. V was pared by 6 bases and J by 5 bases, with 8 bases of the junction left unmatched. This CDR3 is 15 amino acids long. In nucleotides, the CDR3 is TGTGCCAGCAGGGCACAGGGGGCGGGGAACAATGAGCAGTTCTTC. Encoded protein: CASRAQGAGNNEQFF.

The chain is built from TRBV5-6 and TRBJ2-3; 15 bases are shared with TRBD2. This CDR3 contains 16 residues. Germline V gene data show CDR1 as SGHDT and CDR2 as YYEEEE. Trimming cost V 4 bases and J 8 bases; bases outside gene matches: 8. CDR3 sequence (DNA): TGTGCCAGCAGCCCTCCGGGACTAGCGGGGGGCGGTACGCAGTATTTT. Its translation is CASSPPGLAGGGTQYF.

The rearrangement uses TRBV15 and TRBJ2-1; 7 positions match TRBD1. With 1 base clipped from V and 0 bases from J, the junction kept 0 bases outside the gene matches. This CDR3 region has 15 residues. Germline CDR1 and CDR2: LNHNV and YYDKDF (reference sequence). The CDR3 DNA follows: TGTGCCACCAGCAGAGGACAGGGCTCCTACAATGAGCAGTTCTTC. This gives the protein CATSRGQGSYNEQFF.

The rearrangement joins TRBV5-1 to TRBJ2-1, with a weak D call TRBD2 (6 bases). The germline V gene has CDR1 SGHRS and CDR2 YFSETQ. V lost 5 bases to trimming and J lost 4 bases, with 22 bases between them. The CDR3 consists of 17 residues. The CDR3 region has the DNA TGCGCCAGCAGTCCCGCCTACGGGGGTACGGGGTACAATGAGCAGTTCTTC. It specifies CASSPAYGGTGYNEQFF.

The chain combines TRBV19 with TRBJ1-5; TRBD1 agrees at 9 bases. The germline CDR1 and CDR2 sequences are LNHDA and SQIVND (reference sequence). The CDR3 consists of 14 residues. The trim removed 5 bases at V and 4 bases at J, leaving 3 bases unmatched. The CDR3 nucleotides are TGTGCCAGTAGTTCGGGACAGGGAAATCAGCCCCAGCATTTT. This encodes CASSSGQGNQPQHF.

This chain joins TRBV5-6 and TRBJ1-2; TRBD1 matches at 10 bases. The CDR3 has 16 amino acids. Germline V gene data show CDR1 as SGHDT and CDR2 as YYEEEE. The V segment lost 5 bases and the J segment 4 bases; nucleotides outside the gene matches: 11. The CDR3 coding sequence is TGTGCCAGCAGTCGACAGGGGGCGCGATACTCCTATGGCTACACCTTC. Amino acid sequence: CASSRQGARYSYGYTF.

This chain uses TRBV5-1 with TRBJ1-4; 7 bases fit TRBD1. The CDR3 runs 14 residues. Germline CDR1 is SGHRS and CDR2 is YFSETQ. Germline trimming cut 2 bases from V and 10 bases from J; bases unmatched to any gene: 8. The CDR3 loop is CASSLQGTDGKLFF. CDR3 bases: TGCGCCAGCAGCTTACAGGGGACTGATGGAAAACTGTTTTTT.

The gene calls are TRBV9 and TRBJ2-1; TRBD2 agrees at 10 bases. Losses at the gene ends were 3 bases for V and 2 bases for J; bases not matched to a gene: 2. This CDR3 comprises 15 residues. Germline CDR1 is SGDLS and CDR2 is YYNGEE. CDR3 residues: CASSAGLAAYNEQFF. The DNA of the CDR3 is TGTGCCAGCAGCGCCGGACTAGCGGCCTACAATGAGCAGTTCTTC.

V gene TRBV6-1 combines with J gene TRBJ1-5; D is perhaps TRBD1 (5 bases). Trimming cost V 2 bases and J 6 bases, with 8 bases left between them. Germline V CDR1 and CDR2: MNHNS, SASEGT. The CDR3 has 13 residues. The CDR3, as DNA: TGTGCCAGCAGTGAACAGGGTGGTCAGCCCCAGCATTTT. The encoded protein is CASSEQGGQPQHF.

This sequence joins TRBV7-9 and TRBJ2-2; D perhaps matches TRBD2 (6 bases). V was shortened by 5 bases and J by 6 bases, with 16 bases between the two germline ends. The CDR3 runs to 15 residues. Germline CDR1 SEHNR, CDR2 FQNEAQ (reference sequence). The chain's CDR3 is CASSNPGGSPGELFF. The CDR3, as DNA: TGTGCCAGCAGCAACCCCGGGGGATCTCCCGGGGAGCTGTTTTTT.

DNA for the CDR3: TGTGCCAGCAGCTGGCTAGACAGTTCTAACTATGGCTACACCTTC. As protein: CASSWLDSSNYGYTF. The gene calls are TRBV5-5 and TRBJ1-2, with TRBD1 as a possible D gene (5 bases). Trimming left V 3 bases short and J 0 bases short, with 12 bases between. Looked up from germline, CDR1 is SGHKS and CDR2 is YYEKEE (reference sequence). This CDR3 comprises 15 residues. The full variable domain, its missing parts supplied by reference TRBV5-5 and TRBJ1-2, is DAGVTQSPTHLIKTRGQQVTLRCSPISGHKSVSWYQQVLGQGPQFIFQYYEKEERGRGNFPDRFSARQFPNYSSELNVNALLLGDSALYLCASSWLDSSNYGYTFGSGTRLTVV.

The chain employs TRBV14 and TRBJ1-2, with TRBD1 matching over 12 bases. The germline gives CDR1 SGHDN, CDR2 FVKESK. This CDR3 has 16 amino acids. V lost 2 bases to trimming and J lost 5 bases; unmatched junction nucleotides: 6. In nucleotides, the CDR3 is TGTGCCAGCAGCCAAACCGGGACAGGGGGCGGATATGGCTACACCTTC. It yields the protein CASSQTGTGGGYGYTF.